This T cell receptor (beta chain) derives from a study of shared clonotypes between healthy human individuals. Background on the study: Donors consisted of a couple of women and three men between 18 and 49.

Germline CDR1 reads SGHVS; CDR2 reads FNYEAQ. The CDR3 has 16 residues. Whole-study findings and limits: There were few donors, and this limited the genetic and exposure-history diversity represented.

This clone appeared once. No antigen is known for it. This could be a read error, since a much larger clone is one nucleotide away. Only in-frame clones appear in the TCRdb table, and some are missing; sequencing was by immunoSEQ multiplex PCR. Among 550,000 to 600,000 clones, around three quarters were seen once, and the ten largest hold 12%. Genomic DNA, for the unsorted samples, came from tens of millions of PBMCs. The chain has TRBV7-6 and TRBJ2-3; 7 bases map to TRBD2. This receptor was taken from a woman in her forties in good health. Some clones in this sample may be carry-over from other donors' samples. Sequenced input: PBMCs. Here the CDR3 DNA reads TGTGCCAGCGGCTTAGCAGCTAGCGGATTCACAGATACGCAGTATTTT. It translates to CASGLAASGFTDTQYF.